These 14 T cell receptor beta chains originate from one sample sequenced in a study of blood T cell repertoires in COVID-19. Using immunoSEQ multiplex PCR, the repertoire was profiled, and TCRdb retains in-frame clones only, with some absent. This table holds under 300,000 clones, under 90% found once. Input material: peripheral blood. These receptor sequences come from a woman aged 40 to 49 who had recovered from COVID-19.

The chain uses TRBV6-6 and TRBJ2-7; 13 positions match TRBD2. The CDR3 covers 15 residues. Germline-derived CDR1 and CDR2 are MNHNY and SVGAGI (reference sequence). Trimming cost V 4 bases and J 5 bases; bases outside gene matches: 5. The CDR3 sequence: CASSSGLAGVNEQYF. Written as DNA, the CDR3 is TGTGCCAGCAGTTCCGGACTAGCGGGAGTGAACGAGCAGTACTTC.

DNA of the CDR3: TGTGCCAGCAGTTACTTTTCGGCGGGAGTAAGTGAGCAGTTCTTC. Protein product: CASSYFSAGVSEQFF. The J gene is TRBJ2-1, the V gene TRBV6-5; TRBD2 matches at 7 bases. CDR1 and CDR2 (germline): MNHEY, SVGAGI. The CDR3 extends over 15 amino acids. The trim removed 1 base at V and 9 bases at J, leaving 9 bases unmatched.

The chain couples TRBV9 to TRBJ2-3, with 11 bases lining up with TRBD2. Unmatched junction bases numbered 14, after V lost 4 bases and J lost 4 bases. This CDR3 is 18 amino acids long. Germline assignment: CDR1 SGDLS and CDR2 YYNGEE. This CDR3 is CASSPTSGGTSFADTQYF. CDR3 DNA sequence: TGTGCCAGCAGCCCTACTAGCGGGGGCACAAGCTTTGCAGATACGCAGTATTTT.

This clone was found a few times. This rearrangement joins TRBV18 to TRBJ2-7; the match to TRBD1 covers 8 bases. CDR1 is KGHSH and CDR2 is LQKENI in the germline V gene. Losses at the gene ends were 3 bases for V and 1 base for J; bases not matched to a gene: 2. The CDR3 sequence is 14 residues long. The CDR3 nucleotides are TGTGCCAGCTCACCGGACAGGGTATCCTACGAGCAGTACTTC. Translated: CASSPDRVSYEQYF.

The J gene is TRBJ2-1, the V gene TRBV11-2; 12 positions agree with TRBD2. This CDR3 is 14 amino acids long. Germline CDR1 reads SGHAT; CDR2 reads FQNNGV. J was trimmed by 9 bases and V by 7 bases; bases with no gene match: 7. CDR3 nucleotide sequence: TGTGCCAGCACAAGGCTAGCGGGAGGGGCTGAGCAGTTCTTC. This sequence encodes CASTRLAGGAEQFF.

This clone was found a few times. The chain is built from TRBV19 and TRBJ1-1, with unresolved D. The germline CDR1 and CDR2 sequences are LNHDA and SQIVND (reference sequence). The CDR3 covers 13 residues. Trimming pared 7 bases from V and 1 base from J, leaving 10 bases between. CDR3 loop: CASTPTSNTEAFF. The CDR3 DNA reads as TGTGCCAGTACTCCTACCTCGAACACTGAAGCTTTCTTT.

The rearrangement links TRBV11-2 to TRBJ2-1, with unresolved D. The germline V and J ends were trimmed by 3 bases and 5 bases, with 11 bases remaining between them. Germline-derived CDR1 and CDR2 are SGHAT and FQNNGV. CDR3 length: 14 amino acids. The CDR3 sequence is CASSFRGLDNEQFF. CDR3 nucleotides: TGTGCCAGCAGCTTCCGAGGCCTAGACAATGAGCAGTTCTTC.

The rearrangement joins TRBV7-9 to TRBJ2-3; 8 nucleotides match TRBD1. With V trimmed by 5 bases and J by 2 bases, 9 bases remained unmatched. Germline CDR1 is SEHNR and CDR2 is FQNEAQ (reference sequence). The CDR3 is 16 amino acids. This CDR3 is CASSPPGTGNTDTQYF. Written as DNA, the CDR3 is TGTGCCAGCAGCCCCCCCGGGACAGGCAACACAGATACGCAGTATTTT.

This clone was seen once. The chain employs TRBV29-1 and TRBJ2-7, with 10 bases identical to TRBD1. The V segment lost 6 bases and the J segment 3 bases; nucleotides outside the gene matches: 11. Germline assignment: CDR1 SQVTM and CDR2 ANQGSEA. The CDR3 sequence is 15 residues long. CDR3 DNA: TGCAGCGTGGCCCTGGGACAGGGGCCCCTCTACGAGCAGTACTTC. Protein sequence: CSVALGQGPLYEQYF.

The gene calls are TRBV9 and TRBJ1-1, with 9 bases aligning to TRBD1. The CDR3 sequence is 18 residues long. Trimming removed 3 bases from V and 3 bases from J; junction bases left unmatched: 15. Germline V gene sequence: CDR1 SGDLS, CDR2 YYNGEE. DNA of the CDR3: TGTGCCAGCAGCGAACCGGGACAGGGCCATGGAGTGTACACTGAAGCTTTCTTT. Amino acid sequence: CASSEPGQGHGVYTEAFF.

J is TRBJ2-3 and V is TRBV19; D is uncertain. Per germline, CDR1 LNHDA and CDR2 SQIVND (reference sequence). The CDR3 totals 15 residues. The V gene lost 6 bases and the J gene lost 0 bases, with 13 bases spanning the gap. The CDR3 sequence: CASSVWAPSTDTQYF. The CDR3 nucleotides are TGTGCCAGTAGCGTCTGGGCCCCTAGCACAGATACGCAGTATTTT. The complete variable domain, with remaining parts taken from reference TRBV19 and TRBJ2-3, reads DGGITQSPKYLFRKEGQNVTLSCEQNLNHDAMYWYRQDPGQGLRLIYYSQIVNDFQKGDIAEGYSVSREKKESFPLTVTSAQKNPTAFYLCASSVWAPSTDTQYFGPGTRLTVL.

The V call is TRBV19, the J call TRBJ2-5, with 7 bases fitting TRBD2. Germline V gene sequence: CDR1 LNHDA, CDR2 SQIVND (reference sequence). J gave up 7 bases and V 3 bases, and 14 bases lay outside the gene matches. This CDR3 is 16 amino acids long. The CDR3 protein is CASSIRLGAGAGTQYF. CDR3 bases: TGTGCCAGTAGTATTCGGCTTGGGGCGGGAGCCGGGACCCAGTACTTC.

The V call is TRBV4-1, the J call TRBJ2-5; 10 nucleotides line up with TRBD2. CDR1 and CDR2 from the germline V gene are MGHRA and YSYEKL. This CDR3 region has 19 residues. Trimming at V came to 4 bases and at J to 0 bases, leaving 14 bases not matched to a gene. CDR3 DNA: TGCGCCAGCAGCCCCTTCTTGGTAGCGGGAGGAGGGTACCAAGAGACCCAGTACTTC. Its translation is CASSPFLVAGGGYQETQYF.

The V call is TRBV28, the J call TRBJ1-5, with D hard to call. Trimming pared 5 bases from V and 5 bases from J, leaving 13 bases between. Germline-derived CDR1 and CDR2 are MDHEN and SYDVKM. This CDR3 spans 14 amino acids. The CDR3 is CASSQFRVDQPQHF. Here the CDR3 DNA reads TGTGCCAGCAGTCAATTTCGGGTCGATCAGCCCCAGCATTTT.